The T cell receptor beta chain described here comes from a study of lymphopenia after photon versus proton radiotherapy. Unmatched junction bases numbered 14, after V lost 3 bases and J lost 0 bases. CDR3 size: 18 residues. The germline CDR1 and CDR2 sequences are SGHRS and YFSETQ. Note on this clone: The antigen is unknown.

Study results and caveats: Proton therapy kept repertoires fairly stable, unlike photons, which gained effector/memory cells. Better survival with proton therapy was suggested as possible, not demonstrated.

The repertoire was sequenced with immunoSEQ multiplex PCR; TCRdb's copy has only in-frame clones and lacks some. The top ten clones hold 2.2% of a sample with under 70,000 clones, 92% of them seen once. The specimen comprised peripheral blood, sampled from a patient treated with photon-based radiotherapy. This sequence was found in a woman between 40 and 50 years old with cholangiocarcinoma. The chain uses TRBV5-1 and TRBJ1-1; 7 nucleotides agree with TRBD1. The CDR3 reads CASSWGLTGSAMNTEAFF. In DNA form, the CDR3 reads TGCGCCAGCAGCTGGGGCTTGACAGGGAGTGCCATGAACACTGAAGCTTTCTTT.